This TCR beta chain is from a study of human T cells and chemical hapten exposure. About the study: Alopecia areata, totalis or universalis was found in mostly female patients.

The sample's time point: patch test 1, 2 weeks after DPC sensitization. Treatment reported: therapeutic diphenylcyclopropenone sensitization with weekly scalp DPC. On this clonotype: The antigen remains undetermined.

This CDR3 has 14 residues. The V and J ends lost 4 bases and 5 bases respectively, with 14 bases between them. In germline, CDR1 is SGHTA, CDR2 FQGNSA. Unique molecular identifiers were attached to individual cDNA molecules within the library. TCRdb fed the RACE reads into MiXCR, producing one record per CDR3 protein. Of roughly 180,000 distinct CDR3 sequences listed, approximately 15% were seen once; the top ten hold about 1.7%. Study-level findings and limits: Against controls, expanded TCRs gave rise to significantly more large CDR3 similarity clusters. Counts of TCRs expanded at PT1 correlated positively with patch test score.

The chain joins TRBV7-2 to TRBJ2-5, with D unresolved. The sequenced sample was whole blood, obtained in connection with sensitization to the hapten diphenylcyclopropenone (DPC). The receptor was isolated from a woman younger than 45 with alopecia areata. Some clones in this sample may be carry-over from other donors' samples. CDR3: CASSSGSLPETQYF. CDR3 coding DNA: TGTGCCAGCAGCTCTGGGTCCCTCCCGGAGACCCAGTACTTC.